The clone carrying this T cell receptor (beta chain) has only a few counts. What it binds is unknown. The data stem from a study of CD8 T cells in ankylosing spondylitis. Points from the study as a whole: A TCR beta motif of about 8 highly homologous variants seemed to mark ankylosing spondylitis blood. Clones linked to the disease showed a CD8+ phenotype. They occurred at relatively low frequencies in peripheral blood. Significantly higher representation of disease-linked clones was reported for matched ankylosing spondylitis synovial fluid.

TCR beta libraries were made by quantitative 5'-RACE with molecular barcodes. TCRdb re-analysed the 5' RACE reads in MiXCR, keeping a single row per CDR3 protein. The sample yields around 390,000 distinct CDR3 sequences, 20% to 25% seen once. Germline V lookup: CDR1 MNHNS, CDR2 SASEGT. V gave up 7 bases and J gave up 7 bases, with 17 bases separating them. The CDR3 extends over 14 amino acids. The sequenced sample was blood, either unsorted or a sorted T cell fraction (not recorded which). The origin of this receptor is a male donor with ankylosing spondylitis. The V call is TRBV6-1, the J call TRBJ1-3; D possibly corresponds to TRBD1 (5 bases). CDR3 region: CASTTTGEFNTIYF. The DNA of the CDR3 is TGTGCCAGCACCACAACGGGGGAGTTCAACACCATATATTTT.